These 6 T cell receptor beta chains share one sample of origin, sequenced in a study of neurological immune-mediated disorders. TCRdb reprocessed the 5' RACE reads with MiXCR, giving one entry per CDR3 protein. The data contain about 39,000 distinct CDR3 sequences, 7% to 8.5% of them singletons. The source material was CD4+ T cells from blood. These receptors originate from a man over 45 in good health.

This clonotype was counted at least ten times. This chain uses TRBV11-1 with TRBJ1-1, with 10 bases that match TRBD1. Germline-derived CDR1 and CDR2 are SGHAT and FQDESV (reference sequence). Trimming at V came to 4 bases and at J to 4 bases, leaving 3 bases not matched to a gene. This CDR3 contains 14 residues. The CDR3 loop is CASSSRDRGTEAFF. In DNA form, the CDR3 reads TGTGCCAGCAGCTCCCGGGACAGGGGCACTGAAGCTTTCTTT. The complete variable domain, with remaining parts taken from reference TRBV11-1 and TRBJ1-1, reads EAEVAQSPRYKITEKSQAVAFWCDPISGHATLYWYRQILGQGPELLVQFQDESVVDDSQLPKDRFSAERLKGVDSTLKIQPAELGDSAMYLCASSSRDRGTEAFFGQGTRLTVV.

This clonotype was seen ten or more times. The gene calls are TRBV5-1 and TRBJ2-1; a possible D gene is TRBD2 (5 bases). The CDR3 is made up of 14 amino acids. Deletions cut 4 bases from V and 4 bases from J, with 12 bases between. Germline CDR1 reads SGHRS; CDR2 reads YFSETQ. DNA for the CDR3: TGCGCCAGCAGCCCCATCGGAGGTTACAATGAGCAGTTCTTC. Its protein is CASSPIGGYNEQFF. Full variable domain (missing parts from reference TRBV5-1 and TRBJ2-1): KAGVTQTPRYLIKTRGQQVTLSCSPISGHRSVSWYQQTPGQGLQFLFEYFSETQRNKGNFPGRFSGRQFSNSRSEMNVSTLELGDSALYLCASSPIGGYNEQFFGPGTRLTVL.

This clonotype was observed many times. CDR3 loop: CASSLETGELFF. The CDR3 coding sequence is TGTGCCAGCAGCTTAGAAACCGGGGAGCTGTTTTTT. This chain uses TRBV7-2 with TRBJ2-2; D is unresolved. This CDR3 contains 12 residues. In germline, CDR1 is SGHTA, CDR2 FQGNSA. V lost 1 base, J lost 5 bases, and 2 bases lay in between. Full variable domain (rest looked up from reference TRBV7-2 and TRBJ2-2): GAGVSQSPSNKVTEKGKDVELRCDPISGHTALYWYRQSLGQGLEFLIYFQGNSAPDKSGLPSDRFSAERTGGSVSTLTIQRTQQEDSAVYLCASSLETGELFFGEGSRLTVL.

This clonotype was counted ten times or more. The chain combines TRBV6-6 with TRBJ2-3; maybe TRBD1 (6 bases). This CDR3 region has 13 residues. Germline V lookup: CDR1 MNHNY, CDR2 SVGAGI (reference sequence). The V end lost 6 bases, the J end lost 5 bases, and 12 bases lay between the germline ends. CDR3: CASRTTGGDTQYF. The CDR3 nucleotides are TGTGCCAGCAGAACGACAGGCGGAGATACGCAGTATTTT.

This clonotype was seen ten or more times. The chain has TRBV20-1 and TRBJ2-2; tentative D call: TRBD2 (5 bases). This CDR3 is 13 amino acids long. CDR1 and CDR2 from the germline V gene are DFQATT and SNEGSKA (reference sequence). The CDR3 here is CSVWRRNTGELFF. CDR3 bases: TGCAGCGTTTGGAGGCGTAACACCGGGGAGCTGTTTTTT.

This clonotype occurred many times. The chain combines TRBV20-1 with TRBJ2-1; 10 nucleotides align to TRBD2. Trimming at V came to 1 base and at J to 0 bases, leaving 9 bases not matched to a gene. The CDR3 is made up of 18 amino acids. In germline, CDR1 is DFQATT, CDR2 SNEGSKA (reference sequence). CDR3 sequence (DNA): TGCAGTGCTAGAGTTCGGTTTAGCGGGAGGAGCTCCTACAATGAGCAGTTCTTC. This codes for CSARVRFSGRSSYNEQFF.